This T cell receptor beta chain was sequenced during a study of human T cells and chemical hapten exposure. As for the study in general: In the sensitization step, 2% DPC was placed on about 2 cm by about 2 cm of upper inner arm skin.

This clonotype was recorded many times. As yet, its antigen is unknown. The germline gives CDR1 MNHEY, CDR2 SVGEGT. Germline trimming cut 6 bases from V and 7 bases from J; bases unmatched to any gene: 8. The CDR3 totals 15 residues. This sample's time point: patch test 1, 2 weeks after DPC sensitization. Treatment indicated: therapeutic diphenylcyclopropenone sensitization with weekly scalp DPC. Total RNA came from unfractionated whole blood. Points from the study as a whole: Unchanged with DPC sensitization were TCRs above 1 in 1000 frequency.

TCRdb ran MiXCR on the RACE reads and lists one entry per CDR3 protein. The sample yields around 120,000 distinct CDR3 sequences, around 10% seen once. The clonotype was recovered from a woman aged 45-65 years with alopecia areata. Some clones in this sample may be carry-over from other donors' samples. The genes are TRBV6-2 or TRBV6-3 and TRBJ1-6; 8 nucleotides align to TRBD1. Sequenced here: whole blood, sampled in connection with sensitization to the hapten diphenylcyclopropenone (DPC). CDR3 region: CASRGQGVRNSPLHF. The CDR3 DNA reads TGTGCCAGCAGAGGACAGGGAGTGCGAAATTCACCCCTCCACTTT.